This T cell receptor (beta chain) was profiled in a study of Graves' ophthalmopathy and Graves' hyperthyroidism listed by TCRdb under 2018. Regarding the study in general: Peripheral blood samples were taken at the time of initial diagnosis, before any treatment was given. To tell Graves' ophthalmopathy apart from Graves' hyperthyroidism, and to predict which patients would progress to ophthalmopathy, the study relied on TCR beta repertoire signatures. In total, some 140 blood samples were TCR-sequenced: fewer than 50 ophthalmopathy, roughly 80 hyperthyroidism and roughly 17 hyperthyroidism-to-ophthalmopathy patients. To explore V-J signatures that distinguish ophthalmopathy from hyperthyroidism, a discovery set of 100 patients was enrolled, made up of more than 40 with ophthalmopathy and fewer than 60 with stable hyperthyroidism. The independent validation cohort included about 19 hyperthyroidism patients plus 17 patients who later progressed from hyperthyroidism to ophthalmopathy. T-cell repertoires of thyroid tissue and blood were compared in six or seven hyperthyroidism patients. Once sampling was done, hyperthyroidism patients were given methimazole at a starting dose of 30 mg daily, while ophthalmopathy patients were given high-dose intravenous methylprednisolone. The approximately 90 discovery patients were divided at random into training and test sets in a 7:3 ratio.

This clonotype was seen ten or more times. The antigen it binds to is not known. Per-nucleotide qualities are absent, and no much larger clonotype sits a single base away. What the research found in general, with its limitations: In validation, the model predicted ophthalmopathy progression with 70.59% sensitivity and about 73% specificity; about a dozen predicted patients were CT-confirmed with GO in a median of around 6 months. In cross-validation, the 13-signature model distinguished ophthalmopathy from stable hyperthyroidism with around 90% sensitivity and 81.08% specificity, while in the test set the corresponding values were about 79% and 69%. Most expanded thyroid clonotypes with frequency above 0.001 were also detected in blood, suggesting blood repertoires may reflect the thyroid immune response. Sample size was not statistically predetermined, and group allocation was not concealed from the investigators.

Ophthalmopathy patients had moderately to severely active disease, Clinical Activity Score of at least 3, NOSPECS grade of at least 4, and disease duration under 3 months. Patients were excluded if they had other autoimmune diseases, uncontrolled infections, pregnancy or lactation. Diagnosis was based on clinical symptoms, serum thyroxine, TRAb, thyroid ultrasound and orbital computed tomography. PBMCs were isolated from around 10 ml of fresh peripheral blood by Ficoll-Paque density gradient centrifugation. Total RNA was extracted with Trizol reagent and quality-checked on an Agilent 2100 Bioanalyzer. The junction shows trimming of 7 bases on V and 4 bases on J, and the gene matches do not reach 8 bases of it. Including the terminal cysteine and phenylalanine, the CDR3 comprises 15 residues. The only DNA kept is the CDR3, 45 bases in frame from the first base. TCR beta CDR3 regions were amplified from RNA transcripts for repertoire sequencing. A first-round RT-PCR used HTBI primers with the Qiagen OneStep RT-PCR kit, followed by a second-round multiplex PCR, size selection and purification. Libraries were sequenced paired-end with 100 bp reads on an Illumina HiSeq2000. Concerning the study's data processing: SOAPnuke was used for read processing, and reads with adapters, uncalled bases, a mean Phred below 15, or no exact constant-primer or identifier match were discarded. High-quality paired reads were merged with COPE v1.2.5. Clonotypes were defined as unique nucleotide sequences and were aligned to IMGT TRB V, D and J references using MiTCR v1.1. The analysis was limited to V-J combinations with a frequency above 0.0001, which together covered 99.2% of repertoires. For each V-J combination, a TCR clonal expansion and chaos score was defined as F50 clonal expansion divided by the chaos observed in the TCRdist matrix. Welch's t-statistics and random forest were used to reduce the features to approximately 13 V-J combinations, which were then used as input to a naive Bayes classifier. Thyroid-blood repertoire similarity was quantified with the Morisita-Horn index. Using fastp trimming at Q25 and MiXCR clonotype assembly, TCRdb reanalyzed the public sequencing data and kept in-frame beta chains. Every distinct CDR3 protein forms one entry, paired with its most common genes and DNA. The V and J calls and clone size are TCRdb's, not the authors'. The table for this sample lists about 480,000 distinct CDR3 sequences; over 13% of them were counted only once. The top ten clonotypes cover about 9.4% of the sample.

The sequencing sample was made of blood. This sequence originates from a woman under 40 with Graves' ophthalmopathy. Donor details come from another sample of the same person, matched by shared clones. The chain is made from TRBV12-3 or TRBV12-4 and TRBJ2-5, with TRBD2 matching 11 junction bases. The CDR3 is CASTPTSGRTETQYF. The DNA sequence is TGTGCCAGCACCCCAACTAGCGGGAGAACAGAGACCCAGTACTTC.